This T cell receptor (beta chain) came from a study of shared clonotypes between healthy human individuals. The wider study: CD4 naive and CD4 memory each took three plates per donor, while CD8 naive took two and CD8 memory one.

As regards this clone: Other DNA sequences in this sample translate to the same CDR3.

Repertoires were generated with immunoSEQ multiplex PCR, while TCRdb's copy carries only in-frame clones and drops some. The sample contains about 980,000 clones, 60% to 85% of which appear only once. The V gene end was trimmed by 0 bases and the J gene end by 0 bases; junction bases not matched to a gene: 1. CDR3 size: 15 residues. The germline V gene has CDR1 SGHDT and CDR2 YYEEEE. The sample comprised memory CD4+ T cells sorted from blood. Subset given: CD45RA-negative fraction. V gene TRBV5-6 combines with J gene TRBJ2-5, with TRBD1 matching over 8 bases. The TCR originated in a man younger than 30 in good health. In DNA, the CDR3 is TGTGCCAGCAGCTTGGGACAGGGGTACCAAGAGACCCAGTACTTC. Residues: CASSLGQGYQETQYF.